One sample yielded the 4 T cell receptor beta chains listed below, sequenced in a study of T cells in Graves' hyperthyroidism and ophthalmopathy. It was RNA transcripts that yielded the amplified TCR beta CDR3 regions. RT-PCR in the first round (using the HTBI primer set) targeted the TCR CDR3. TCRdb redid the calling of the multiplex PCR reads with MiXCR, one entry per CDR3 protein. The sample shows around 340,000 distinct CDR3 sequences, 21% of them seen only once. Material for sequencing was blood. These receptors came from a woman aged 45-59 years with Graves' hyperthyroidism.

This clonotype was seen a handful of times. CDR3 nucleotides: TGTGCCAGCAGCTTCGTTGGGACAGGGGTTTACGAGCAGTACTTC. This codes for CASSFVGTGVYEQYF. The rearrangement uses TRBV11-2 and TRBJ2-7, with 10 bases matching TRBD1. With 3 bases clipped from V and 4 bases from J, the junction kept 6 bases outside the gene matches. The CDR3 is 15 residues long. The germline V gene has CDR1 SGHAT and CDR2 FQNNGV.

In its sample, this clonotype was seen many times. This chain joins TRBV20-1 and TRBJ2-4; TRBD2 agrees at 9 bases. The CDR3 consists of 18 residues. Trimming removed 3 bases from V and 0 bases from J; junction bases left unmatched: 12. CDR1 is DFQATT and CDR2 is SNEGSKA in the germline V gene (reference sequence). In nucleotides, the CDR3 is TGCAGTGCTAGTGGGCGGCTAGCGGGAACCTTAGCCAAAAACATTCAGTACTTC. This encodes CSASGRLAGTLAKNIQYF.

The CDR3 region is CASSSPGTNTYEQYF. DNA for the CDR3: TGTGCCAGCAGTTCCCCCGGGACGAATACCTACGAGCAGTACTTC. The rearrangement links TRBV27 to TRBJ2-7, with D perhaps given as TRBD1 or TRBD2 (5 bases each). CDR3 size: 15 residues. In germline, CDR1 is MNHEY, CDR2 SMNVEV (reference sequence). The V and J ends lost 4 bases and 2 bases respectively, with 15 bases between them.

This clonotype was seen repeatedly, ten times or more. The V call is TRBV12-3 or TRBV12-4, the J call TRBJ2-3; D is uncertain. Trimming left V 3 bases short and J 2 bases short, with 12 bases between. CDR3 length: 15 residues. Here the CDR3 reads CASSLVLGPTDTQYF. The CDR3 DNA sequence: TGTGCCAGCAGTTTGGTCCTCGGACCCACAGATACGCAGTATTTT.